The 10 T cell receptor beta chains reported below all come from one sample, sequenced in a study of vaccination effects on CD4 cells after COVID-19. Their antigens remain unidentified. ViraFEST used viral peptide pools to expand antigen-specific CD4+ T cells before sequencing. Following a roughly eleven-day culture, CD4+ T cells were purified. The study found no prior SARS-CoV-2 infection in the vaccine recipients, who tested negative for nucleocapsid antibodies. The table came from immunoSEQ multiplex PCR; TCRdb's copy has only in-frame clones and leaves some out. This repertoire shows under 45,000 clones, over 75% found once; its top ten account for 2.5% to 3.5%. The specimen was CD4+ T cells from PBMCs cultured with HCoV-NL63 spike peptides, collected before COVID-19 vaccination. Receptors originate from a human donor who received a COVID-19 vaccine.

The chain links TRBV11-2 to TRBJ2-1; the match to TRBD1 covers 7 bases. The CDR3 is made up of 17 amino acids. Germline CDR1 is SGHAT and CDR2 is FQNNGV. Losses at the gene ends were 6 bases for V and 4 bases for J; bases not matched to a gene: 15. CDR3 sequence (DNA): TGTGCCAGCAGTATTCGTTGGACCGGGACAGTATACAATGAGCAGTTCTTC. Translation gives CASSIRWTGTVYNEQFF.

The chain is built from TRBV20-1 and TRBJ1-5; tentative D call: TRBD1 (5 bases). The V and J ends lost 3 bases and 1 base respectively, with 10 bases between them. This CDR3 region has 14 residues. Germline-derived CDR1 and CDR2 are DFQATT and SNEGSKA (reference sequence). CDR3 sequence: CSASEGSSNQPQHF. The CDR3 DNA sequence: TGCAGTGCTAGTGAGGGGTCGAGCAATCAGCCCCAGCATTTT.

V gene TRBV2 combines with J gene TRBJ2-5; 9 bases agree with TRBD1. Germline CDR1 reads SNHLY; CDR2 reads FYNNEI. The CDR3 is 15 amino acids. J lost 1 base, V lost 8 bases, and 8 bases had no gene match. CDR3 sequence reads: CASGGQGLSQETQYF. The DNA of the CDR3 is TGTGCCAGCGGGGGACAGGGATTAAGCCAAGAGACCCAGTACTTC.

The CDR3 DNA sequence: TGCAGTGCTAGTTGGTCTAGCGGGGACGAGCAGTACGTC. Translation: CSASWSSGDEQYV. The genes are TRBV20-1 and TRBJ2-7; the match to TRBD2 covers 9 bases. The CDR3 extends over 13 amino acids. V was pared by 3 bases and J by 5 bases, with 5 bases of the junction left unmatched. From germline, CDR1 is DFQATT and CDR2 SNEGSKA (reference sequence).

This CDR3 is CASSLGLGSSAEQYV. CDR3 bases: TGTGCCAGCAGCTTGGGTTTGGGATCTTCAGCCGAGCAGTACGTC. V is TRBV5-4 and J is TRBJ2-7; D ambiguous. CDR1 and CDR2 from the germline V gene are SGHNT and YYREEE (reference sequence). This CDR3 spans 15 amino acids. Trimming stripped 0 bases from V and 6 bases from J, with 16 bases between.

V gene TRBV15 combines with J gene TRBJ1-1; maybe TRBD1 (5 bases). V was clipped by 0 bases and J by 13 bases, with 18 bases between them. Germline V gene sequence: CDR1 LNHNV, CDR2 YYDKDF (reference sequence). The CDR3 totals 14 residues. CDR3 nucleotide sequence: TGTGCCACCAGCAGAGATCTGGTCGGGGCAGGATTTTTCTTT. It is translated as CATSRDLVGAGFFF.

The chain couples TRBV11-2 to TRBJ1-2; D unclear. CDR1 SGHAT and CDR2 FQNNGV come from the germline V gene. The length of the CDR3 is 15 residues. The ends were cut back, 5 bases at V and 3 bases at J, with 16 bases in the middle. CDR3 DNA: TGTGCCAGCAGCCCGAGGCCCGAGTGGGACTATGGCTACACCTTC. It is translated as CASSPRPEWDYGYTF.

J is TRBJ1-4 and V is TRBV4-1, with a weak D call TRBD1 (6 bases). This CDR3 comprises 15 residues. The V end was cut by 5 bases, the J end by 6 bases, with 16 bases between. CDR1 is MGHRA, CDR2 YSYEKL, per germline. This CDR3 reads CASSESRGYDEKLFF. As DNA, the CDR3 is TGCGCCAGCAGCGAAAGCAGGGGCTACGATGAAAAACTGTTTTTT.

V gene TRBV9 combines with J gene TRBJ2-2, with 9 bases matching TRBD1. The germline CDR1 and CDR2 sequences are SGDLS and YYNGEE. The CDR3 runs 15 residues. J lost 7 bases, V lost 3 bases, and 7 bases had no gene match. In DNA, the CDR3 is TGTGCCAGCAGCGCCGACAGGGGGTTAGGCGGGGAGCTGTTTTTT. It codes for CASSADRGLGGELFF.

The gene calls are TRBV7-2 and TRBJ1-4; D possibly corresponds to TRBD1 (5 bases). Trimming left V 1 base short and J 5 bases short, with 8 bases between. The CDR3 is 14 amino acids. Germline V gene lookup returns CDR1 SGHTA and CDR2 FQGNSA. In DNA, the CDR3 is TGTGCCAGCAGCTTAGGTGGGGGGAATGAAAAACTGTTTTTT. Protein sequence: CASSLGGGNEKLFF.